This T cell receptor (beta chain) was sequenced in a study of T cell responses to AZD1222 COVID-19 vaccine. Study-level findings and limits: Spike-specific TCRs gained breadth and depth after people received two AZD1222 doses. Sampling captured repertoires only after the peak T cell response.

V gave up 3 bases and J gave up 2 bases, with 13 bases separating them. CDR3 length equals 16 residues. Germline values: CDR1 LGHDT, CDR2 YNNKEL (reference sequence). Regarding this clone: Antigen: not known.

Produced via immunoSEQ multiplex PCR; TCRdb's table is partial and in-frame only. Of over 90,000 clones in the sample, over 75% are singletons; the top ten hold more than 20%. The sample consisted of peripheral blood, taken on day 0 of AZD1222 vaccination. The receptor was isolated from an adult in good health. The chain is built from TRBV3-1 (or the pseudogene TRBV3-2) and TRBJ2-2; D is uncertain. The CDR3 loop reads CASSQGSITNTGELFF. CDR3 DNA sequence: TGTGCCAGCAGCCAGGGGTCCATAACCAACACCGGGGAGCTGTTTTTT.